Included here is one T cell receptor beta chain sequence, with context. Its recognized antigen is unknown. No base-level quality is on record; no much larger clone is a single base apart. Regulatory T cells were purified from blood as CD4+CD25-high CD127-low cells before genomic DNA extraction. For repertoire analyses, the comparison group consisted of about eight healthy control donors. These data belong to a study of regulatory and conventional T cells in RAG deficiency (dated by TCRdb to the late 2010s). Regarding the research as a whole: The study used high-throughput TCR beta sequencing to compare repertoire diversity and composition of Treg, conventional CD4+ and CD8+ T cells between RAG-deficient patients and healthy controls.

Beyond this particular receptor, the publication reports: For some subjects, some T-cell subset analyses were not performed. Shorter CDR3 lengths were found in all patient T-cell subsets, and >80% Treg-Tconv repertoire overlap at nucleotide and amino acid level was observed in Omenn syndrome patients. RAG-deficient patients showed markedly lower Shannon entropy and higher Simpson indices than control T-cell subpopulations. In Omenn syndrome and CID/AS patients compared with controls, roughly 100-fold fewer unique TCR beta sequences were detected from Treg cells, versus approximately 10-fold fewer for other subsets. Sorted CD25-high CD127-low cells from Omenn syndrome patients may represent peripherally activated cells rather than bona fide Treg cells.

The germline V gene encodes CDR1 GTSNPN and CDR2 SVGIG (reference sequence). Including the terminal cysteine and phenylalanine, the CDR3 comprises 16 residues. Just CDR3 DNA is preserved here, 48 bases in frame from base 1. Germline trimming: 0 bases from V, 6 bases from J; junction bases outside gene matches: 10. Receptors were amplified or captured by the immunoSEQ multiplex PCR assay. Rearranged TCR beta chain products were amplified from the genomic DNA of sorted T-cell subsets and were then sequenced. In the source study's methods: Shannon entropy and Simpson indices were used to measure the diversity of productive TCR beta rearrangements in each repertoire. Clonal expansion was assessed by the summed frequency of the 100 most abundant productive TCR beta clonotypes among total reads. The TRB repertoires were scored with a self-reactivity index built on which amino acids appear at CDR3beta positions 6 and 7. Repertoire analyses used two-way ANOVA; flow cytometric analyses used Student t or Mann-Whitney tests. This is the immuneACCESS table as TCRdb keeps it, with only in-frame sequences that have V and J called. A part of the clones is gone; compared with another copy, unresolved V genes explain less than half, and the rest is unexplained. V and J calls plus clone size are reproduced from that table; the DNA served to infer D and trimming. The sample yields some 19,000 clones; approximately 90% were counted once. The ten most abundant clones make up roughly 1.4% of the sample.

These data were likewise used in another study, on regulatory T cells. Drawing on the second study: In the multiplex PCR, 52 forward TRBV primers and 13 reverse TRBJ primers were used, and assay-based and computational corrections were applied for amplification bias. Repertoires from patients had restricted unique TRB V-J pairs and skewed V and J gene usage, with the strongest effect in regulatory T cells. T-cell receptor beta repertoires of sorted regulatory, conventional CD4+ and CD8+ T cells were compared between CD3G-deficient patients and healthy controls. Ficoll density separation was used to isolate peripheral blood mononuclear cells. Within the immunoSEQ assay, multiplex PCR amplified rearranged TRB loci from genomic DNA. Sequencing of the TRB amplicons was done on an Illumina HiSeq platform. Custom algorithms error-filtered the raw sequences and aligned the raw sequences to reference gene sequences, after which the immunoSEQ online tools were used for analysis. Frequencies of productive and nonproductive TRB rearrangements were assessed among unique sequences as well as among total sequences. Groups were compared by t tests, Mann-Whitney tests or two-way ANOVA performed in Prism software.

The sample consisted of Tregs sorted from blood. The V gene is TRBV30 and the J gene is TRBJ2-2, and 7 junction bases match TRBD1. The receptor was derived from a human donor in good health. This receptor has the CDR3 CAWSVNPRGHAGELFF. The bases are TGTGCCTGGAGTGTAAACCCAAGGGGGCACGCCGGGGAGCTGTTTTTT. Outside the CDR3, residues come from the reference TRBV30 and TRBJ2-2 proteins, so the full variable domain is: SQTIHQWPATLVQPVGSPLSLECTVEGTSNPNLYWYRQAAGRGLQLLFYSVGIGQISSEVPQNLSASRPQDRQFILSSKKLLLSDSGFYLCAWSVNPRGHAGELFFGEGSRLTVL.